A few counts support the clone carrying this T cell receptor beta chain. Its antigen is unknown. These data belong to a study of T-cell memory formation after mild COVID-19. At the level of the study: TCR clusters showed largely donor specificity.

J lost 6 bases, V lost 4 bases, and 7 bases had no gene match. Germline CDR1 and CDR2: SGDLS and YYNGEE. The CDR3 covers 16 residues. Overall study findings and caveats: CD8+ contracting clones occupied EMRA, while CD4+ ones occupied mainly CM and EM. Clones that contracted from day 15 to 85 were balanced CD4/CD8, while later expanders leaned CD4+.

Each CDR3 protein gets one entry after TCRdb re-called the 5' RACE reads with MiXCR. The sample carries 68,000 or so distinct CDR3 sequences, around 17% recorded once. The rearrangement uses TRBV9 and TRBJ2-1; 13 bases align to TRBD2. The sequence derives from an adult woman who had mild COVID-19 (a few samples of this study predate the infection). Cell type and time point are not known. Sequencing input: PBMCs or a T cell subset sorted from them (not recorded which). The CDR3 nucleotides are TGTGCCAGCAGCCCTGGGACTAGCGGGGTAGGCAATGAGCAGTTCTTC. Translating it yields CASSPGTSGVGNEQFF.